The sequence of this TCR beta chain was determined in a study of T cells in Graves' hyperthyroidism and ophthalmopathy. Details on this clonotype: The antigen is unknown.

Not enrolled were patients with uncontrolled infection, other autoimmune disease, pregnancy or lactation. Amplification of TCR beta CDR3 regions used RNA as the template. Carried out on the TCR CDR3, a first-round RT-PCR used the HTBI primer set. TCRdb passed the multiplex PCR reads through MiXCR, listing each CDR3 protein once. The sample lists a few hundred thousand distinct CDR3 sequences, approximately 17% seen once, with about 38% in the top ten. Germline CDR1 and CDR2: SNHLY and FYNNEI. The CDR3 extends over 13 amino acids. V lost 8 bases to trimming and J lost 1 base, with 11 bases between them. Study-wide results and caveats: Most clonotypes that expanded in the thyroid above 0.001 also showed up in blood.

Sequences were obtained from blood. The chain carries TRBV2 and TRBJ2-5; tentatively, D is TRBD1 (5 bases). This clonotype was obtained from a man aged 18 to 30 with Graves' ophthalmopathy. The CDR3 loop is CASGPDIQETQYF. CDR3 bases: TGTGCCAGCGGGCCGGACATCCAAGAGACCCAGTACTTC.